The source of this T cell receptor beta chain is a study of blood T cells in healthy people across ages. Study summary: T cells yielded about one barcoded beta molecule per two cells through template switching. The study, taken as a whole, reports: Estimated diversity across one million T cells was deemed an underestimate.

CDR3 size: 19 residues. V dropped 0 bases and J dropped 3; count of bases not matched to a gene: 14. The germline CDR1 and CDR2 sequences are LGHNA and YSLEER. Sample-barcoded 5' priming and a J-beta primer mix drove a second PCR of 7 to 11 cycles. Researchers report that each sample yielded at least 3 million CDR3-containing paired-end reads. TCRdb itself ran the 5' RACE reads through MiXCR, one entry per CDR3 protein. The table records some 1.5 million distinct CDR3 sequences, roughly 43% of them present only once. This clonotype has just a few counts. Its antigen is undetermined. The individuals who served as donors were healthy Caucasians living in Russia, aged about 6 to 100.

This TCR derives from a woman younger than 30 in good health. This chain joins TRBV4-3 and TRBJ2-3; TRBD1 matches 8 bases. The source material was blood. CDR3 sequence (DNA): TGCGCCAGCAGCCAAGATTGGGTAGGCGACAGGGGTCTAACAGATACGCAGTATTTT. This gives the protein CASSQDWVGDRGLTDTQYF.